This TCR beta chain is from a study of blood T cells in healthy people across ages. Trimming left V 5 bases short and J 2 bases short, with 9 bases between. Germline V gives CDR1 MNHEY, CDR2 SVGAGI. The CDR3 consists of 14 residues. The table lists this clonotype with a few counts. The authors ran a second PCR of about 6 to 11 cycles using a sample-barcoded 5' primer and a J-beta primer mix. MiXCR was run by TCRdb on the 5' RACE reads, yielding one entry per CDR3 protein. This table holds fewer than 1,000,000 distinct CDR3 sequences, 35% to 60% found once. This TCR came from an elderly man in good health. V is TRBV6-5 and J is TRBJ2-2, with TRBD2 as a possible D gene (6 bases). Sequencing input: blood. The CDR3 sequence: CASSPGTNTGELFF. Written as DNA, the CDR3 is TGTGCCAGCAGTCCCGGGACTAACACCGGGGAGCTGTTTTTT.